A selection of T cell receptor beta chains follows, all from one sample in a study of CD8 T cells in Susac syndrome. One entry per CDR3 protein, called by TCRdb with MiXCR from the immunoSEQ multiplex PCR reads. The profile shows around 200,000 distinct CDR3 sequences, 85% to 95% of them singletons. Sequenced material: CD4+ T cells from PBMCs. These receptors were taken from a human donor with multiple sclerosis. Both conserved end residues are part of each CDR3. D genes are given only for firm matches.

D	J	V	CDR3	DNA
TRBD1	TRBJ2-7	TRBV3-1	CASSYRQGKNEQYF	TGTGCCAGCAGCTATAGACAGGGGAAGAACGAGCAGTACTTC
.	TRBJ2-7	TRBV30	CAWRMGPEGEQYF	TGTGCCTGGAGAATGGGACCCGAGGGGGAGCAGTACTTC
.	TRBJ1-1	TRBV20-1	CSARIRASAEAFF	TGCAGTGCTAGAATCAGGGCGAGCGCTGAAGCTTTCTTT
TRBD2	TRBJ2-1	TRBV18	CASSPGREENEQFF	TGTGCCAGCTCGCCAGGGAGGGAAGAAAATGAGCAGTTCTTC
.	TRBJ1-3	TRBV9	CASSDQGTSGNTIYF	TGTGCCAGCAGCGACCAGGGAACCTCTGGAAACACCATATATTTT
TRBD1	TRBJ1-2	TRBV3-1	CASSQQGASGYTF	TGTGCCAGCAGCCAACAGGGGGCGTCTGGCTACACCTTC
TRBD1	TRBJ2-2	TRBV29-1	CSVADDRARRELFF	TGCAGCGTTGCGGACGACAGGGCCCGGCGTGAGCTGTTTTTT
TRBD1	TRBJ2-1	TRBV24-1	CATSDSGTGGPREQFF	TGTGCCACCAGTGATTCCGGGACAGGGGGCCCTCGGGAGCAGTTCTTC
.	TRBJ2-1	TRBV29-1	CSVTGLPDSSYNEQFF	TGCAGCGTAACAGGGCTCCCGGACAGCTCCTACAATGAGCAGTTCTTC
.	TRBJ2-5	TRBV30	CAWSAGTTQETQYF	TGTGCCTGGAGTGCAGGGACAACCCAAGAGACCCAGTACTTC
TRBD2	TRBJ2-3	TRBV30	CAWSAGLFTDTQYF	TGTGCCTGGAGCGCGGGACTATTCACAGATACGCAGTATTTT